Following are 29 T cell receptor beta chains from one sample sequenced in a study of blood T cell repertoires in COVID-19. Assay: immunoSEQ multiplex PCR; the TCRdb copy retains only in-frame clones and omits some. The sample yields tens of thousands of clones, 89% seen once. Sequencing was done on a sample of peripheral blood. The receptor source for this set is a woman older than 75 with active COVID-19.

The chain is built from TRBV28 and TRBJ1-4, with 8 positions matching TRBD1. Germline trimming cut 6 bases from V and 2 bases from J; bases unmatched to any gene: 11. The CDR3 covers 17 residues. Per germline, CDR1 MDHEN and CDR2 SYDVKM. The CDR3 DNA reads TGTGCCAGCAGGGGAACAGGGGGGGATGGGACTAATGAAAAACTGTTTTTT. Its protein product is CASRGTGGDGTNEKLFF.

The chain is built from TRBV19 and TRBJ1-1; the match to TRBD1 covers 10 bases. The V gene's germline CDR1 is LNHDA and CDR2 SQIVND (reference sequence). V shed 6 bases and J 3 bases; nucleotides not matched to a gene: 4. This CDR3 comprises 14 residues. The CDR3 DNA reads as TGTGCCAGTAGCCTGACAGGGGGCCACACTGAAGCTTTCTTT. Protein sequence: CASSLTGGHTEAFF.

The CDR3 DNA sequence: TGTGCCAGCAGCCAAGAACTAGCGGGCACAGATACGCAGTATTTT. Translated, it gives CASSQELAGTDTQYF. The V and J genes are TRBV3-1 (or the pseudogene TRBV3-2) and TRBJ2-3; 8 positions match TRBD2. This CDR3 comprises 15 residues. Trimming took 0 bases from V and 1 from J; bases not matched to a gene: 0. CDR1 is LGHDT, CDR2 YNNKEL, per germline (reference sequence).

J is TRBJ2-2 and V is TRBV18; TRBD1 agrees at 8 bases. The trim removed 3 bases at V and 0 bases at J, leaving 6 bases unmatched. The CDR3 consists of 17 residues. Germline CDR1 KGHSH, CDR2 LQKENI. The CDR3 here is CASSPFRGQANTGELFF. The CDR3 DNA is TGTGCCAGCTCACCCTTTAGGGGACAGGCGAACACCGGGGAGCTGTTTTTT.

This clone was observed a single time. The rearrangement links TRBV19 to TRBJ2-7; 9 bases fit TRBD1. V was clipped by 6 bases and J by 0 bases; unmatched bases: 9. CDR3 length: 16 residues. The germline V gene encodes CDR1 LNHDA and CDR2 SQIVND (reference sequence). Here the CDR3 reads CASRYRGQGSSYEQYF. The CDR3 DNA reads as TGTGCCAGTAGATATCGCGGACAGGGGAGCTCCTACGAGCAGTACTTC.

This rearrangement joins TRBV3-1 (or the pseudogene TRBV3-2) to TRBJ2-1; D possibly corresponds to TRBD2 (5 bases). Per the germline V gene, CDR1 is LGHDT and CDR2 is YNNKEL (reference sequence). Between the trimmed V and J ends, which lost 3 bases and 10 bases, there was a span of 10 bases. The CDR3 extends over 12 amino acids. Written as DNA, the CDR3 is TGTGCCAGCAGCCAGAGGGAGTCAGAGCAGTTCTTC. It encodes CASSQRESEQFF.

The J gene is TRBJ2-7, the V gene TRBV7-3; D is possibly TRBD2 (6 bases). Germline CDR1 and CDR2: SGHTA and FQGTGA. Trimming removed 4 bases from V and 7 bases from J, with 17 bases in between. The CDR3 runs 14 residues. The CDR3 bases are TGTGCCAGCAGCTGGGGAGGTCTAGTGTGTGAGCAGTACTTC. The encoded protein is CASSWGGLVCEQYF.

V and J are TRBV18 and TRBJ1-1; a possible D gene is TRBD1 (5 bases). The germline gives CDR1 KGHSH, CDR2 LQKENI. Trimming removed 2 bases from V and 4 bases from J, with 8 bases in between. The CDR3 contains 13 residues. In DNA, the CDR3 is TGTGCCAGCTCACCATGGGGGGGCACTGAAGCTTTCTTT. Translation: CASSPWGGTEAFF. The variable domain in full, with the rest retrieved from reference TRBV18 and TRBJ1-1, is NAGVMQNPRHLVRRRGQEARLRCSPMKGHSHVYWYRQLPEEGLKFMVYLQKENIIDESGMPKERFSAEFPKEGPSILRIQQVVRGDSAAYFCASSPWGGTEAFFGQGTRLTVV.

CDR3 sequence (DNA): TGTGCCAGCAGCTTAACCCCCCCCCGTGGCGAGCAGTTCTTC. Translating it yields CASSLTPPRGEQFF. The gene calls are TRBV7-3 and TRBJ2-1; D is unclear. V was trimmed by 0 bases and J by 10 bases, leaving 13 bases between them. The CDR3 length is 14 residues. Germline V gives CDR1 SGHTA, CDR2 FQGTGA. Using reference TRBV7-3 and TRBJ2-1 for the parts outside the CDR3, the full variable domain is GAGVSQTPSNKVTEKGKYVELRCDPISGHTALYWYRQSLGQGPEFLIYFQGTGAADDSGLPNDRFFAVRPEGSVSTLKIQRTERGDSAVYLCASSLTPPRGEQFFGPGTRLTVL.

This clone was seen a few times. The V and J genes are TRBV2 and TRBJ2-1; 8 positions agree with TRBD2. The trim removed 11 bases at V and 2 bases at J, leaving 5 bases unmatched. The CDR3 is made up of 13 amino acids. Per germline, CDR1 SNHLY and CDR2 FYNNEI. The CDR3 is CAGAGGAYNEQFF. The CDR3 nucleotides are TGTGCCGGTGCGGGGGGAGCCTACAATGAGCAGTTCTTC.

The rearrangement joins TRBV24-1 to TRBJ2-2; 10 positions agree with TRBD1. V lost 4 bases to trimming and J lost 2 bases; unmatched junction nucleotides: 9. The CDR3 totals 18 residues. Germline assignment: CDR1 KGHDR and CDR2 SFDVKD. The CDR3, as DNA: TGTGCCACCAGTGAAGTTGGGACAGGGGTCCCAAACACCGGGGAGCTGTTTTTT. Protein sequence: CATSEVGTGVPNTGELFF.

V and J are TRBV5-1 and TRBJ2-5; the D gene is possibly TRBD1 (5 bases). Trimming removed 5 bases from V and 2 bases from J, with 10 bases in between. Germline lookup yields CDR1 SGHRS and CDR2 YFSETQ. The CDR3 contains 13 residues. As DNA, the CDR3 is TGCGCCAGCAGTAGGACACCTCAAGAGACCCAGTACTTC. Its translation is CASSRTPQETQYF.

The chain uses TRBV5-1 and TRBJ2-5, with 8 bases identical to TRBD2. Unmatched junction bases numbered 3, after V lost 5 bases and J lost 3 bases. Germline V gives CDR1 SGHRS, CDR2 YFSETQ. The CDR3 is 13 residues long. CDR3 coding DNA: TGCGCCAGCAGATTTAGCGGGAAAGAGACCCAGTACTTC. This translates into CASRFSGKETQYF. The complete variable domain, with remaining parts taken from reference TRBV5-1 and TRBJ2-5, reads KAGVTQTPRYLIKTRGQQVTLSCSPISGHRSVSWYQQTPGQGLQFLFEYFSETQRNKGNFPGRFSGRQFSNSRSEMNVSTLELGDSALYLCASRFSGKETQYFGPGTRLLVL.

CDR3 amino acids: CATAGSSNEQFF. The DNA of the CDR3 is TGTGCCACAGCCGGGAGCTCCAATGAGCAGTTCTTC. The chain carries TRBV7-9 and TRBJ2-1; TRBD2 might be the D (6 bases). Trimming took 10 bases from V and 6 from J, leaving 13 bases between them. This CDR3 region has 12 residues. The V gene's germline CDR1 is SEHNR and CDR2 FQNEAQ (reference sequence).

The chain links TRBV24-1 to TRBJ2-5; TRBD1 aligns across 7 bases. This CDR3 has 17 amino acids. The junction had 18 bases not matched to a gene; V was cut back by 9 bases and J by 3 bases. Germline V gene lookup returns CDR1 KGHDR and CDR2 SFDVKD. Here the CDR3 reads CATSTGPGQQYEETQYF. The CDR3 nucleotides read TGTGCCACCTCCACGGGGCCGGGACAGCAGTACGAAGAGACCCAGTACTTC.

J is TRBJ1-2 and V is TRBV28; a weak D match, TRBD1 (6 bases). V shed 3 bases and J shed 6 bases, with 8 bases lying between them. Germline V gives CDR1 MDHEN, CDR2 SYDVKM. This CDR3 contains 12 residues. For the CDR3, the DNA is TGTGCCAGCAGTTTGTACAGGGATGGCTACACCTTC. As protein: CASSLYRDGYTF.

CDR3 DNA sequence: TGTGCCAGCAGCCCAACCGGGAGTTTCTACGAGCAGTACTTC. Translated, it gives CASSPTGSFYEQYF. V gene TRBV7-8 combines with J gene TRBJ2-7; D perhaps matches TRBD2 (6 bases). CDR1 and CDR2 (germline): SGHVS, FQNEAQ. This CDR3 is 14 amino acids long. Trimming took off 5 bases at V and 3 bases at J, with 14 bases between the two ends.

CDR3 residues: CASSLDPAGGPYEQYF. DNA for the CDR3: TGCGCCAGCAGCTTGGATCCCGCGGGAGGGCCCTACGAGCAGTACTTC. V usage is TRBV5-1 and J usage is TRBJ2-7; 9 bases are a match to TRBD2. CDR1 SGHRS and CDR2 YFSETQ come from the germline V gene. J lost 2 bases, V lost 0 bases, and 6 bases had no gene match. CDR3 length: 16 residues.

The rearrangement links TRBV7-3 to TRBJ2-2; weak D call: TRBD2 (6 bases). Germline-derived CDR1 and CDR2 are SGHTA and FQGTGA. Trimming removed 5 bases at V and 1 base at J, with 14 bases between. This CDR3 has 16 amino acids. For the CDR3, the DNA is TGTGCCAGCAGCGCTCAGCGGGTAGGGAACACCGGGGAGCTGTTTTTT. Protein: CASSAQRVGNTGELFF. Together with reference TRBV7-3 and TRBJ2-2, the CDR3 gives the full variable domain: GAGVSQTPSNKVTEKGKYVELRCDPISGHTALYWYRQSLGQGPEFLIYFQGTGAADDSGLPNDRFFAVRPEGSVSTLKIQRTERGDSAVYLCASSAQRVGNTGELFFGEGSRLTVL.

The gene calls are TRBV5-1 and TRBJ1-2; 8 bases align to TRBD1. This CDR3 contains 16 residues. With V trimmed by 3 bases and J by 7 bases, 14 bases remained unmatched. The germline CDR1 and CDR2 sequences are SGHRS and YFSETQ. DNA of the CDR3: TGCGCCAGCAGCTCCACTCCGGGACAGGATATGAGTGGCTACACCTTC. It codes for CASSSTPGQDMSGYTF. Full variable domain (outside the CDR3, taken from reference TRBV5-1 and TRBJ1-2): KAGVTQTPRYLIKTRGQQVTLSCSPISGHRSVSWYQQTPGQGLQFLFEYFSETQRNKGNFPGRFSGRQFSNSRSEMNVSTLELGDSALYLCASSSTPGQDMSGYTFGSGTRLTVV.

The V call is TRBV4-3, the J call TRBJ2-1, with 14 bases identical to TRBD2. J lost 13 bases, V lost 1 base, and 12 bases had no gene match. CDR3 length: 17 residues. In germline, CDR1 is LGHNA, CDR2 YSLEER. The CDR3 sequence is CASSQGPGLAGVPDQFF. The CDR3 nucleotides read TGCGCCAGCAGCCAAGGCCCGGGACTAGCGGGAGTTCCGGATCAGTTCTTC.

The chain couples TRBV7-2 to TRBJ2-3; 7 bases agree with TRBD2. The V and J ends lost 5 bases and 3 bases, in that order; junction bases with no gene match: 8. The CDR3 is made up of 15 amino acids. CDR1 and CDR2 (germline): SGHTA, FQGNSA. CDR3 nucleotide sequence: TGTGCCAGCAGCCAGATCATGGGGGGGACAGATACGCAGTATTTT. It translates to CASSQIMGGTDTQYF.

The rearrangement joins TRBV6-1 to TRBJ2-3; no reliable D call. CDR3 length equals 14 residues. From germline, CDR1 is MNHNS and CDR2 SASEGT. V was cut by 5 bases and J by 8 bases, with 17 bases left in between. This CDR3 is CASSSPRQPGTQYF. The CDR3 coding sequence is TGTGCCAGCAGTTCCCCCCGACAACCTGGTACGCAGTATTTT.

This chain's CDR3 is CASSPLSGRALVAKNIQYF. DNA of the CDR3: TGTGCCAGCAGCCCCCTGAGCGGGAGGGCCCTTGTGGCCAAAAACATTCAGTACTTC. The rearrangement uses TRBV7-2 and TRBJ2-4; 10 bases fit TRBD2. The CDR3 spans 19 residues. Germline V gene sequence: CDR1 SGHTA, CDR2 FQGNSA. V was pared by 5 bases and J by 1 base, with 14 bases of the junction left unmatched.

The chain couples TRBV7-2 to TRBJ2-5; 9 bases map to TRBD2. Germline loops: CDR1 SGHTA, CDR2 FQGNSA. The CDR3 totals 16 residues. J gave up 4 bases and V 2 bases, and 8 bases lay outside the gene matches. Written as DNA, the CDR3 is TGTGCCAGCAGCTTATGGGGCGGGAGGGGGGCAGAGACCCAGTACTTC. Translating gives CASSLWGGRGAETQYF.

This chain connects TRBV10-1 to TRBJ2-3, with TRBD2 matching over 11 bases. Losses at the gene ends were 3 bases for V and 6 bases for J; bases not matched to a gene: 5. Germline values: CDR1 WNHNN, CDR2 SYGVQD (reference sequence). The CDR3 consists of 15 residues. The CDR3 DNA follows: TGCGCCAGCAGTGACGAACTAGCGGGAGCTGATACGCAGTATTTT. It is translated as CASSDELAGADTQYF.

The chain joins TRBV27 to TRBJ1-5, with a possible D match to TRBD1 (5 bases). Trimming stripped 6 bases from V and 2 bases from J, with 17 bases between. The V gene's germline CDR1 is MNHEY and CDR2 SMNVEV (reference sequence). The CDR3 totals 16 residues. The CDR3 sequence is CASRPQGLRGNQPQHF. The CDR3 DNA reads TGTGCCAGCAGGCCTCAGGGACTACGGGGCAATCAGCCCCAGCATTTT.

The V gene is TRBV29-1, the J gene TRBJ2-1, with 10 bases that match TRBD2. The CDR3 covers 14 residues. After removal of 5 bases from V and 7 bases from J, the junction contained 8 bases not matched to a gene. Germline V lookup: CDR1 SQVTM, CDR2 ANQGSEA. The CDR3 DNA is TGCAGCGTTAGCGGGACTAGCGCTCAAAATGAGCAGTTCTTC. It is translated as CSVSGTSAQNEQFF.

The chain couples TRBV5-6 to TRBJ1-1; 8 positions agree with TRBD1. Germline trimming cut 2 bases from V and 4 bases from J; bases unmatched to any gene: 16. Germline CDR1 is SGHDT and CDR2 is YYEEEE. CDR3 length: 18 amino acids. In DNA, the CDR3 is TGTGCCAGCAGCTTTTGTTCTTTCTTGGACAGGGTGGTCACTGAAGCTTTCTTT. Its translation is CASSFCSFLDRVVTEAFF.